The rows below give T cell receptor beta chains drawn from one sample of a study of immune reconstitution after stem cell transplant in scleroderma. TCRdb itself ran the RT-PCR reads through MiXCR, one entry per CDR3 protein. This table holds around 4,400 distinct CDR3 sequences, approximately 8.5% found once. The sample was gathered before or after autologous hematopoietic stem cell transplantation (not recorded which). The source of these receptors is a male donor with systemic sclerosis. Both conserved end residues are part of each CDR3. The D gene is left open where the match is weak. Clone size, where shown, is once, few, many, or a class for clones that have expanded.

.	TRBV5-1	TRBJ2-7	TRBD2	CASSQGLARDMYEQYF	TGCGCCAGCAGCCAAGGACTAGCGCGGGATATGTACGAGCAGTACTTC
.	TRBV5-5	TRBJ2-7	.	CASSLGDLYEQYF	TGTGCCAGCAGCTTAGGAGACTTATACGAGCAGTACTTC
few	TRBV4-3	TRBJ1-1	.	CASSQWTNSNEAFF	TGCGCCAGCAGCCAGTGGACCAACAGCAATGAAGCTTTCTTT
.	TRBV27	TRBJ1-4	.	CASTYRAGSEKLFF	TGTGCCAGCACCTACCGGGCAGGGAGTGAAAAACTGTTTTTT
.	TRBV20-1	TRBJ2-7	.	CSARRPFVGAYEQYF	TGCAGTGCTAGACGCCCCTTCGTAGGGGCCTACGAGCAGTACTTC
few	TRBV2	TRBJ2-3	.	CASSEAVPSTDTQYF	TGTGCCAGCAGTGAGGCAGTTCCTAGCACAGATACGCAGTATTTT
medium-sized	TRBV12-3/TRBV12-4	TRBJ2-5	.	CASSFYRFQETQYF	TGTGCCAGCAGCTTTTACAGATTTCAAGAGACCCAGTACTTC
medium-sized	TRBV20-1	TRBJ2-3	TRBD2	CSAGLWLAGVVDTQYF	TGCAGTGCTGGCCTTTGGCTAGCGGGAGTTGTAGATACGCAGTATTTT
.	TRBV4-1	TRBJ2-7	.	CASSQALVVTSYEQYF	TGCGCCAGCAGCCAAGCCCTGGTGGTAACGTCCTACGAGCAGTACTTC
.	TRBV20-1	TRBJ1-1	.	CSAREAGGTTEAFF	TGCAGTGCTAGAGAGGCCGGGGGCACCACTGAAGCTTTCTTT
few	TRBV5-1	TRBJ2-3	TRBD2	CASSLESSGLGTDTQYF	TGCGCCAGCAGCTTGGAGTCTAGCGGGCTTGGCACAGATACGCAGTATTTT
few	TRBV7-2	TRBJ2-7	.	CASSPGTFYEQYF	TGTGCCAGCAGCCCCGGGACTTTCTACGAGCAGTACTTC
.	TRBV7-6	TRBJ1-6	.	CASSFRTTGSPLHF	TGTGCCAGCAGCTTTCGGACCACGGGTTCACCCCTCCACTTT
.	TRBV5-1	TRBJ2-7	.	CASSLFGSFYEQYF	TGCGCCAGCAGCTTGTTCGGGAGTTTTTATGAGCAGTACTTC
few	TRBV20-1	TRBJ2-7	TRBD1	CSANLPGQGRSYEQYF	TGCAGTGCTAACCTACCCGGACAGGGTCGATCCTACGAGCAGTACTTC
.	TRBV25-1	TRBJ2-1	.	CASSDQGRTSSYNEQFF	TGTGCCAGCAGTGATCAGGGGCGTACGAGCTCCTACAATGAGCAGTTCTTC
.	TRBV20-1	TRBJ2-3	.	CSARDMGGMFTDTQYF	TGCAGTGCTAGAGATATGGGCGGGATGTTTACAGATACGCAGTATTTT
.	TRBV7-2	TRBJ2-7	TRBD1	CASSFSVGASGTGSYEQYF	TGTGCCAGCAGCTTTTCTGTAGGAGCATCCGGGACAGGCTCCTACGAGCAGTACTTC
once	TRBV7-2	TRBJ1-3	.	CASKVAHSGNTIYF	TGTGCCAGCAAGGTGGCACACTCTGGAAACACCATATATTTT
few	TRBV19	TRBJ2-7	TRBD2	CASSPKRTSGSTNEQYF	TGTGCCAGTAGTCCCAAAAGGACTAGCGGGAGTACCAACGAGCAGTACTTC
few	TRBV18	TRBJ2-7	.	CASSPPGGIYEQYF	TGTGCCAGCTCACCACCGGGGGGAATCTACGAGCAGTACTTC
.	TRBV7-3	TRBJ2-6	.	CASSLTGVAVLGGANVLTF	TGTGCCAGCAGCTTAACAGGAGTCGCCGTCTTGGGAGGGGCCAACGTCCTGACTTTC
few	TRBV5-1	TRBJ2-7	.	CASSPWPQGSYEQYF	TGCGCCAGCAGTCCTTGGCCCCAGGGATCCTACGAGCAGTACTTC
medium-sized	TRBV6-2/TRBV6-3	TRBJ2-1	TRBD2	CASRAGGTYNEQFF	TGTGCGAGCCGAGCGGGGGGTACCTACAATGAGCAGTTCTTC
large	TRBV15	TRBJ1-6	.	CATGAGKNSPLHF	TGTGCCACCGGGGCAGGGAAGAATTCACCCCTCCACTTT
.	TRBV29-1	TRBJ2-7	TRBD1	CSVVRTGPNEQYF	TGCAGCGTTGTCCGGACAGGGCCTAACGAGCAGTACTTC
medium-sized	TRBV5-1	TRBJ1-1	TRBD1	CASSLDQGATEAFF	TGCGCCAGCAGCTTGGATCAGGGGGCCACTGAAGCTTTCTTT
.	TRBV19	TRBJ1-1	.	CASQQGNTEAFF	TGTGCCAGTCAACAGGGGAACACTGAAGCTTTCTTT
medium-sized	TRBV5-5	TRBJ2-4	.	CASSGKTGRVNIQYF	TGTGCCAGCAGCGGGAAGACAGGGAGGGTGAACATTCAGTACTTC
medium-sized	TRBV6-2/TRBV6-3	TRBJ2-6	.	CASSYPSGHPSGANVLTF	TGTGCCAGCAGTTACCCCTCGGGACACCCCTCTGGGGCCAACGTCCTGACTTTC
medium-sized	TRBV29-1	TRBJ1-3	TRBD1	CSVHDRGTGNTIYF	TGCAGCGTACACGACAGGGGGACTGGAAACACCATATATTTT
medium-sized	TRBV2	TRBJ1-5	.	CASGENSNQPQHF	TGTGCCAGCGGGGAGAATAGCAATCAGCCCCAGCATTTT
few	TRBV7-2	TRBJ2-7	.	CASSLTSAVSSYEQYF	TGTGCCAGCAGCTTAACATCGGCGGTGAGCTCCTACGAGCAGTACTTC
.	TRBV12-3/TRBV12-4	TRBJ2-5	.	CASSRRDAVETQYF	TGTGCCAGCAGCCGTAGGGATGCGGTCGAGACCCAGTACTTC
medium-sized	TRBV10-3	TRBJ1-2	TRBD1	CAISEDRVYGYTF	TGTGCCATCAGTGAAGACAGGGTCTATGGCTACACCTTC
large	TRBV6-1	TRBJ2-1	TRBD1	CASSEWGGEGAHEQFF	TGTGCCAGCAGTGAATGGGGCGGTGAGGGGGCCCATGAGCAGTTCTTC
few	TRBV12-3/TRBV12-4	TRBJ2-7	.	CASSSSGEQYF	TGTGCCAGCAGTTCCTCTGGCGAGCAGTACTTC
medium-sized	TRBV15	TRBJ2-7	.	CATSTRQYSYEQYF	TGTGCCACCAGCACCCGACAGTACTCCTACGAGCAGTACTTC
few	TRBV20-1	TRBJ2-1	.	CSARGRGNDYEQFF	TGCAGTGCTAGAGGGCGAGGGAATGATTATGAGCAGTTCTTC
few	TRBV6-4	TRBJ2-5	TRBD2	CASTYRGLAGAQETQYF	TGTGCCAGCACGTACCGGGGACTAGCGGGAGCTCAAGAGACCCAGTACTTC
few	TRBV30	TRBJ1-2	TRBD1	CAWSKDRVDYGYTF	TGTGCCTGGAGTAAGGACAGGGTGGACTATGGCTACACCTTC
medium-sized	TRBV10-3	TRBJ2-5	.	CAISEWPGQETQYF	TGTGCCATCAGTGAGTGGCCAGGGCAAGAGACCCAGTACTTC
.	TRBV29-1	TRBJ2-4	.	CSVEGEAKNIQYF	TGCAGCGTTGAAGGGGAGGCCAAAAACATTCAGTACTTC
medium-sized	TRBV20-1	TRBJ2-1	TRBD2	CSARDGTSAIGEQFF	TGCAGTGCTAGAGACGGGACTAGCGCGATCGGGGAGCAGTTCTTC
.	TRBV12-3/TRBV12-4	TRBJ1-1	TRBD1	CASSAGQGAEAFF	TGTGCCAGCAGCGCCGGACAGGGGGCTGAAGCTTTCTTT
medium-sized	TRBV19	TRBJ1-1	.	CASSIRILNTEAFF	TGTGCCAGTAGTATTCGAATCTTGAACACTGAAGCTTTCTTT
medium-sized	TRBV29-1	TRBJ2-2	.	CSVAGAFTGELFF	TGCAGCGTTGCGGGAGCTTTCACCGGGGAGCTGTTTTTT
medium-sized	TRBV2	TRBJ1-4	.	CASTGAPNEGLFF	TGTGCCAGCACTGGGGCCCCTAATGAGGGACTGTTTTTT
.	TRBV5-5	TRBJ1-1	TRBD1	CASSAGQTRNTEAFF	TGTGCCAGCAGCGCGGGACAGACGAGGAACACTGAAGCTTTCTTT
few	TRBV4-1	TRBJ2-7	.	CASSQTTSGEQYF	TGCGCCAGCAGCCAAACCACTTCGGGCGAGCAGTACTTC
.	TRBV6-6	TRBJ2-7	.	CASSYFGGLSYEQYF	TGTGCCAGCAGTTACTTCGGAGGGCTCTCCTACGAGCAGTACTTC
.	TRBV5-5	TRBJ2-7	.	CASSPQGSGAYEQYF	TGTGCCAGCAGCCCCCAGGGTTCGGGGGCCTACGAGCAGTACTTC
medium-sized	TRBV29-1	TRBJ1-5	.	CSVGRGTDQPQHF	TGCAGCGTCGGGCGGGGAACCGATCAGCCCCAGCATTTT
few	TRBV6-2/TRBV6-3	TRBJ1-5	.	CASSYETVNQPQHF	TGTGCCAGCAGTTACGAGACAGTAAATCAGCCCCAGCATTTT